Listed here are 22 T cell receptor beta chains from one sample, sequenced in a study of patients and donors after allogeneic stem cell transplantation. A single record per CDR3 protein comes from TCRdb applying MiXCR to the RT-PCR reads. The sample lists roughly 250,000 distinct CDR3 sequences, roughly 15% occurring once. Sample: blood, either unsorted or a sorted T cell fraction (not recorded which). The receptors were gathered from a human donor who was either an allogeneic HSCT recipient or a stem cell or donor lymphocyte infusion donor (not recorded which). It is not recorded whose cells these are; they may come from a transplant donor.

This clonotype was observed a few times. J is TRBJ1-1 and V is TRBV4-3, with 7 bases that match TRBD1. V trimming: 0 bases; J trimming: 5 bases; junction bases outside the gene matches: 3. Germline lookup yields CDR1 LGHNA and CDR2 YSLEER. CDR3 length: 14 residues. As DNA, the CDR3 is TGCGCCAGCAGCCAAGATGACAGGGATACTGAAGCTTTCTTT. This sequence encodes CASSQDDRDTEAFF.

In this sample, this clonotype turned up a few times. This CDR3 reads CASSAGQGSYNEQFF. The DNA for the CDR3 is TGTGCCAGCAGCGCCGGACAGGGATCCTACAATGAGCAGTTCTTC. V is TRBV11-2 and J is TRBJ2-1, with 8 nucleotides matching TRBD1. CDR1 is SGHAT and CDR2 is FQNNGV in the germline V gene. Trimming cost V 5 bases and J 1 base; bases outside gene matches: 4. CDR3 length equals 15 residues.

This chain joins TRBV30 and TRBJ2-7; possibly TRBD2 for D (6 bases). The CDR3 runs 14 residues. Germline CDR1 and CDR2: GTSNPN and SVGIG (reference sequence). Trimming took 0 bases from V and 4 from J, leaving 13 bases between them. CDR3 nucleotides: TGTGCCTGGAGTGTAGGCGGAGGGAAATACGAGCAGTACTTC. This translates into CAWSVGGGKYEQYF.

This clonotype has a handful of counts. Here the CDR3 reads CASSPGLAGGAFSNEQFF. In DNA form, the CDR3 reads TGTGCCAGCAGTCCGGGACTAGCGGGGGGGGCTTTCAGTAATGAGCAGTTCTTC. This rearrangement joins TRBV6-1 to TRBJ2-1, with 16 bases aligning to TRBD2. This CDR3 has 18 amino acids. Germline V CDR1 and CDR2: MNHNS, SASEGT. The V segment lost 5 bases and the J segment 7 bases; nucleotides outside the gene matches: 11.

This clonotype was detected only a few times. V is TRBV5-1 and J is TRBJ1-1; 10 bases match TRBD1. V lost 5 bases, J lost 6 bases, and 7 bases stayed unmatched. The CDR3 runs to 14 residues. Per the germline V gene, CDR1 is SGHRS and CDR2 is YFSETQ. CDR3: CASRRTGGNSEAFF. CDR3 coding DNA: TGCGCCAGCAGGCGGACAGGGGGTAACTCTGAAGCTTTCTTT.

This clonotype was seen at least ten times. The chain uses TRBV9 and TRBJ1-1; maybe TRBD1 (5 bases). Deletions cut 3 bases from V and 3 bases from J, with 15 bases between. The CDR3 runs to 15 residues. Germline CDR1 and CDR2: SGDLS and YYNGEE. DNA of the CDR3: TGTGCCAGCAGCGCCTGGGGGTCCCAGGACACTGAAGCTTTCTTT. The encoded protein is CASSAWGSQDTEAFF.

The V gene is TRBV6-1, the J gene TRBJ2-1; 8 nucleotides line up with TRBD1. CDR3 length: 15 residues. Germline trimming cut 6 bases from V and 5 bases from J; bases unmatched to any gene: 9. Germline assignment: CDR1 MNHNS and CDR2 SASEGT. The CDR3 spells CASRKAGGVHNEQFF. The CDR3, as DNA: TGTGCCAGCAGGAAGGCAGGGGGCGTTCACAATGAGCAGTTCTTC.

This clonotype occurred a few times. Sequence at one end of the junction differs from germline and may be a read error. This chain links TRBV18 with TRBJ2-2, with D tentatively TRBD1 (6 bases). CDR1 is KGHSH and CDR2 is LQKENI in the germline V gene. CDR3 length equals 16 residues. CDR3 sequence: CASSQDRPRSTGELFF. The CDR3 DNA is TGTGCCAGCTCACAGGACAGACCTAGAAGTACCGGGGAACTGTTTTTT. Full variable domain (remainder filled in from reference TRBV18 and TRBJ2-2): NAGVMQNPRHLVRRRGQEARLRCSPMKGHSHVYWYRQLPEEGLKFMVYLQKENIIDESGMPKERFSAEFPKEGPSILRIQQVVRGDSAAYFCASSQDRPRSTGELFFGEGSRLTVL.

The chain joins TRBV6-5 to TRBJ2-3, with TRBD1 matching 7 bases. Germline V lookup: CDR1 MNHEY, CDR2 SVGAGI. Trimming at V came to 5 bases and at J to 9 bases, leaving 5 bases not matched to a gene. This CDR3 is built from 12 residues. CDR3 nucleotide sequence: TGTGCCAGCAGTGACAGGGTTTGGACGCAGTATTTT. It is translated as CASSDRVWTQYF.

The rearrangement links TRBV6-2 or TRBV6-3 to TRBJ2-6; a weak D match, TRBD1 (6 bases). Germline CDR1 is MNHEY and CDR2 is SVGEGT. The CDR3 is 16 residues long. Trimming left V 6 bases short and J 0 bases short, with 12 bases between. The CDR3 nucleotides are TGTGCCAGCAGCCCCACAGGGCACTCTGGGGCCAACGTCCTGACTTTC. Translating it yields CASSPTGHSGANVLTF.

The V gene is TRBV7-2, the J gene TRBJ2-2; D is uncertain. V lost 5 bases and J lost 4, with 11 bases in between. The CDR3 runs 14 residues. Germline V gene data show CDR1 as SGHTA and CDR2 as FQGNSA. The CDR3 region has the DNA TGTGCCAGCAGCCCCATCCTTTCCACCGGGGAGCTGTTTTTT. Residues: CASSPILSTGELFF.

The chain carries TRBV3-1 and TRBJ1-5; D possibly corresponds to TRBD1 (5 bases). Germline V lookup: CDR1 LGHDT, CDR2 YNNKEL (reference sequence). Trimming pared 1 base from V and 6 bases from J, leaving 10 bases between. This CDR3 region has 14 residues. CDR3 sequence reads: CASSQGSGTQPQHF. The CDR3 DNA reads as TGTGCCAGCAGCCAAGGCTCGGGGACTCAGCCCCAGCATTTT. Variable domain in full (rest from reference TRBV3-1 and TRBJ1-5): DTAVSQTPKYLVTQMGNDKSIKCEQNLGHDTMYWYKQDSKKFLKIMFSYNNKELIINETVPNRFSPKSPDKAHLNLHINSLELGDSAVYFCASSQGSGTQPQHFGDGTRLSIL.

Many counts were recorded for this clonotype. The chain uses TRBV2 and TRBJ2-2; D may be TRBD1 or TRBD2 (5 bases each). This CDR3 region has 13 residues. In germline, CDR1 is SNHLY, CDR2 FYNNEI. V lost 5 bases and J lost 8, with 12 bases in between. CDR3 coding DNA: TGTGCCAGCAGTATTCGGGGCGCTGGGGAGCTGTTTTTT. As protein: CASSIRGAGELFF.

The chain couples TRBV10-3 to TRBJ2-7; D not certain. Germline CDR1 ENHRY, CDR2 SYGVKD. With 3 bases removed from V and 0 bases from J, the gap between germline ends came to 12 bases. This CDR3 has 15 amino acids. CDR3 in amino acids: CAISDTDASSYEQYF. The CDR3, as DNA: TGTGCCATCAGTGACACGGACGCGAGCTCCTACGAGCAGTACTTC.

This clonotype was seen a handful of times. The V gene is TRBV20-1, the J gene TRBJ2-5, with D perhaps TRBD1 (5 bases). CDR1 is DFQATT and CDR2 is SNEGSKA in the germline V gene (reference sequence). The CDR3 sequence is 13 residues long. The ends were cut back, 0 bases at V and 1 base at J, with 6 bases in the middle. CDR3 sequence reads: CSARDGAQETQYF. CDR3 DNA sequence: TGCAGTGCTAGAGATGGGGCCCAAGAGACCCAGTACTTC.

This clonotype was picked up one time. The chain carries TRBV6-1 and TRBJ1-6; tentative D call: TRBD1 (5 bases). Germline assignment: CDR1 MNHNS and CDR2 SASEGT. The CDR3 totals 13 residues. The CDR3 DNA sequence: TGTGCGGGGGGGAGCTCCTATAATTCACCCCTCCACTTT. Translated: CAGGSSYNSPLHF.

This clonotype was counted between two and nine times. This chain links TRBV27 with TRBJ1-5; 9 bases match TRBD1. The CDR3 is 13 residues long. Germline V gene data show CDR1 as MNHEY and CDR2 as SMNVEV (reference sequence). Trimming at V came to 2 bases and at J to 16 bases, leaving 9 bases not matched to a gene. For the CDR3, the DNA is TGTGCCAGCAGTTTACTAGGGGGACAGGGCTTCCATTTT. As protein: CASSLLGGQGFHF.

The sample holds many counts of this clonotype. This chain uses TRBV12-3 or TRBV12-4 with TRBJ1-2, with unresolved D. The CDR3 consists of 13 residues. V dropped 1 base and J dropped 7 bases, with 10 bases sitting between them. CDR3 sequence reads: CASSLGVAGGYTF. The CDR3 DNA reads as TGTGCCAGCAGTTTAGGGGTGGCAGGTGGCTACACCTTC.

The chain couples TRBV10-3 to TRBJ1-6, with D possibly TRBD1 on 6 matching bases. CDR1 is ENHRY and CDR2 is SYGVKD in the germline V gene. The CDR3 length is 17 residues. Trimming took 6 bases from V and 5 from J, leaving 20 bases between them. This CDR3 is CAISGDIRFMDNSPLHF. CDR3 bases: TGTGCCATCAGCGGGGACATCCGATTTATGGATAATTCACCCCTCCACTTT.

The chain employs TRBV18 and TRBJ2-7, with D tentatively TRBD1 or TRBD2 (5 bases each). Germline V CDR1 and CDR2: KGHSH, LQKENI. V lost 1 base to trimming and J lost 2 bases, with 12 bases between them. The CDR3 totals 15 residues. CDR3 DNA sequence: TGTGCCAGCTCACCACTCGGGGCCGGCCCCTACGAGCAGTACTTC. This codes for CASSPLGAGPYEQYF.

The J gene is TRBJ1-1, the V gene TRBV5-1; D not certain. Germline V CDR1 and CDR2: SGHRS, YFSETQ. V was shortened by 0 bases and J by 1 base, with 7 bases between the two germline ends. The length of the CDR3 is 14 residues. The chain's CDR3 is CASSLEGWNTEAFF. CDR3 nucleotide sequence: TGCGCCAGCAGCTTGGAAGGGTGGAACACTGAAGCTTTCTTT.

This clonotype has more than one count but fewer than ten. The gene calls are TRBV3-1 and TRBJ2-7; D is unclear. This CDR3 has 13 residues. The ends were cut back, 1 base at V and 3 bases at J, with 7 bases in the middle. CDR1 is LGHDT and CDR2 is YNNKEL in the germline V gene (reference sequence). CDR3 nucleotides: TGTGCCAGCAGCCAAGGGCAGCACTACGAGCAGTACTTC. Translation gives CASSQGQHYEQYF.